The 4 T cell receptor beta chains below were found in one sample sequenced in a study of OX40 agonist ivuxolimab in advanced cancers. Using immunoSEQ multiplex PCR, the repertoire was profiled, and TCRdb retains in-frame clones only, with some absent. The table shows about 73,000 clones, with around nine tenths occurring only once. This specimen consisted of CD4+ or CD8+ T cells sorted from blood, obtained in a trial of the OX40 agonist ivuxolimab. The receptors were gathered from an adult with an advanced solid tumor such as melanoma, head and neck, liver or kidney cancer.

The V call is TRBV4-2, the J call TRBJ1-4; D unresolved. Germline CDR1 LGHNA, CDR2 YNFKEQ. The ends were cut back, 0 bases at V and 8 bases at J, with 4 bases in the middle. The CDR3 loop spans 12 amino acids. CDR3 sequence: CASSQDSEKLFF. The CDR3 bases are TGTGCCAGCAGCCAAGATTCAGAAAAACTGTTTTTT.

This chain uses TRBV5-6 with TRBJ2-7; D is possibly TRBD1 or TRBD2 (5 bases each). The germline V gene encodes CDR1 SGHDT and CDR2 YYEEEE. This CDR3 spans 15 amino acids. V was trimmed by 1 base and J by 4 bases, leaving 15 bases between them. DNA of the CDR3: TGTGCCAGCAGCTTGTACCTGGGGACCTCTTACGAGCAGTACTTC. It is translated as CASSLYLGTSYEQYF.

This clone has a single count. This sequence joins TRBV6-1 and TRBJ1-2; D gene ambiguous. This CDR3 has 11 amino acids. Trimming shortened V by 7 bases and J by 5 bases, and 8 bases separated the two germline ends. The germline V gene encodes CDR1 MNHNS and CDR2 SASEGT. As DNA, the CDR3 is TGTGCCAGCAATACAGTTTATGGCTACACCTTC. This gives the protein CASNTVYGYTF.

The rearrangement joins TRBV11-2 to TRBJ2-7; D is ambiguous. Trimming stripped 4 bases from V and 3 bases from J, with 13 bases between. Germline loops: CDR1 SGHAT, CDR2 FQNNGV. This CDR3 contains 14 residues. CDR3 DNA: TGTGCCAGCAGCTCTAACATGGCCCGCTACGAGCAGTACTTC. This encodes CASSSNMARYEQYF. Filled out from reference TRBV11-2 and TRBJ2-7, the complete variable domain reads EAGVAQSPRYKIIEKRQSVAFWCNPISGHATLYWYQQILGQGPKLLIQFQNNGVVDDSQLPKDRFSAERLKGVDSTLKIQPAKLEDSAVYLCASSSNMARYEQYFGPGTRLTVT.